Presented here are 22 T cell receptor beta chains from one specimen sequenced in a study of vaccination and CD4 T cells after COVID-19. The antigens these receptors bind are not known. The study sequenced cultured CD4+ T cell DNA using the Oncomine TCR Beta short-read assay. TCRdb recomputed calls from the PCR reads with MiXCR, one row per CDR3 protein. The sample lists around 13,000 distinct CDR3 sequences, roughly 60% occurring once. Treatment meaning: roughly 11-day PBMC culture with coronavirus spike peptide pools or control peptides (ViraFEST assay). The specimen sequenced was CD4+ T cells from blood, cultured in vitro. These receptors were collected from a human donor who had recovered from COVID-19.

This clonotype was seen a handful of times. The V call is TRBV27, the J call TRBJ2-3, with D perhaps matching TRBD2 (6 bases). Trimming stripped 2 bases from V and 0 bases from J, with 15 bases between. The CDR3 extends over 17 amino acids. Germline loops: CDR1 MNHEY, CDR2 SMNVEV (reference sequence). The CDR3 region has the DNA TGTGCCAGCAGTTTAAATAGTGGCGGGATTAGCACAGATACGCAGTATTTT. Its translation: CASSLNSGGISTDTQYF.

The rearrangement uses TRBV4-3 and TRBJ1-1; the D is unclear. The CDR3 loop spans 15 amino acids. Deletions cut 1 base from V and 4 bases from J, with 13 bases between. CDR1 is LGHNA and CDR2 is YSLEER in the germline V gene. The CDR3 protein is CASSQVGQAGTEAFF. The CDR3, as DNA: TGCGCCAGCAGCCAAGTCGGGCAGGCGGGCACTGAAGCTTTCTTT.

This clonotype has a handful of counts. The gene calls are TRBV19 and TRBJ1-1; D gene uncertain. The germline gives CDR1 LNHDA, CDR2 SQIVND (reference sequence). The CDR3 contains 14 residues. V was trimmed by 0 bases and J by 4 bases, leaving 9 bases between them. The CDR3 is CASSIDRQPTEAFF. The CDR3 nucleotides are TGTGCCAGTAGTATAGATCGTCAGCCCACTGAAGCTTTCTTT.

This clonotype was observed a handful of times. CDR3 coding DNA: TGTGCCAGCAGTCCGCGGGGGTATAGCAATCAGCCCCAGCATTTT. Encoded protein: CASSPRGYSNQPQHF. This sequence joins TRBV27 and TRBJ1-5, with a tentative D call TRBD1 (5 bases). The CDR3 extends over 15 amino acids. The germline V gene encodes CDR1 MNHEY and CDR2 SMNVEV (reference sequence). V lost 5 bases, J lost 0 bases, and 11 bases lay in between.

This rearrangement joins TRBV5-1 to TRBJ2-5; TRBD2 aligns across 9 bases. CDR1 is SGHRS and CDR2 is YFSETQ in the germline V gene. The CDR3 totals 15 residues. V was pared by 0 bases and J by 5 bases, with 5 bases of the junction left unmatched. CDR3 nucleotide sequence: TGCGCCAGCAGCTTGGGAGGCGGGAGGGCTGAGACCCAGTACTTC. Translating it yields CASSLGGGRAETQYF. Full variable domain (remainder filled in from reference TRBV5-1 and TRBJ2-5): KAGVTQTPRYLIKTRGQQVTLSCSPISGHRSVSWYQQTPGQGLQFLFEYFSETQRNKGNFPGRFSGRQFSNSRSEMNVSTLELGDSALYLCASSLGGGRAETQYFGPGTRLLVL.

The chain links TRBV20-1 to TRBJ2-4; a possible D gene is TRBD2 (6 bases). V gave up 0 bases and J gave up 0 bases, with 12 bases separating them. Per the germline V gene, CDR1 is DFQATT and CDR2 is SNEGSKA (reference sequence). CDR3 size: 16 residues. The CDR3 DNA sequence: TGCAGTGCTAGAGATGGGGGGATCTTAGCCAAAAACATTCAGTACTTC. Translation gives CSARDGGILAKNIQYF.

The chain joins TRBV5-8 to TRBJ1-1; tentative D call: TRBD1 (6 bases). The V gene's germline CDR1 is SGHTS and CDR2 YDEGEE. V dropped 0 bases and J dropped 1 base, with 16 bases sitting between them. This CDR3 has 17 amino acids. CDR3 residues: CASSLVDSSDPNTEAFF. CDR3 bases: TGTGCCAGCAGCTTGGTGGACAGCAGTGACCCGAACACTGAAGCTTTCTTT.

This chain joins TRBV15 and TRBJ2-3; 12 bases fit TRBD2. Germline-derived CDR1 and CDR2 are LNHNV and YYDKDF (reference sequence). The CDR3 is 15 amino acids. V lost 0 bases, J lost 10 bases, and 5 bases stayed unmatched. CDR3 sequence (DNA): TGTGCCACCAGCAGAGAACTAGCGGGAGGAAAACCGCAGTATTTT. Protein: CATSRELAGGKPQYF.

The V call is TRBV9, the J call TRBJ2-7, with D hard to call. In germline, CDR1 is SGDLS, CDR2 YYNGEE. V lost 0 bases, J lost 3 bases, and 19 bases lay in between. The length of the CDR3 is 17 residues. CDR3 in DNA: TGTGCCAGCAGCGTAGGAGCAGTCGGGCAGGAGCTCTACGAGCAGTACTTC. It codes for CASSVGAVGQELYEQYF.

This chain uses TRBV20-1 with TRBJ1-3, with D possibly being TRBD1 (5 bases). Germline V lookup: CDR1 DFQATT, CDR2 SNEGSKA (reference sequence). V lost 3 bases, J lost 1 base, and 10 bases lay in between. CDR3 length: 14 amino acids. The CDR3 coding sequence is TGCAGTGCTAGCCGAGCAGGGTCTGGAAACACCATATATTTT. Its translation is CSASRAGSGNTIYF.

A few counts support this clonotype. J is TRBJ1-5 and V is TRBV6-1; D gene unclear. Germline V gene data show CDR1 as MNHNS and CDR2 as SASEGT. V dropped 3 bases and J dropped 4 bases, with 7 bases sitting between them. The CDR3 has 13 residues. The CDR3 protein is CASSETPNQPQHF. The DNA for the CDR3 is TGTGCCAGCAGTGAGACCCCGAATCAGCCCCAGCATTTT.

This clonotype was found a few times. J is TRBJ1-1 and V is TRBV12-3 or TRBV12-4, with D maybe TRBD1 (6 bases). V was cut by 5 bases and J by 1 base, with 8 bases left in between. CDR3 length equals 13 residues. CDR3 bases: TGTGCCAGCAGTGGACAGCAGAACACTGAAGCTTTCTTT. Translation gives CASSGQQNTEAFF.

The chain uses TRBV7-9 and TRBJ1-5; D is possibly TRBD1 (5 bases). Germline values: CDR1 SEHNR, CDR2 FQNEAQ (reference sequence). V dropped 6 bases and J dropped 4 bases, with 10 bases sitting between them. This CDR3 is built from 13 residues. For the CDR3, the DNA is TGTGCCAGCAGGGGTGGGGGAAATCAGCCCCAGCATTTT. Translated, it gives CASRGGGNQPQHF.

J is TRBJ1-2 and V is TRBV6-2 or TRBV6-3, with 7 bases that match TRBD1. The trim removed 4 bases at V and 3 bases at J, leaving 14 bases unmatched. In germline, CDR1 is MNHEY, CDR2 SVGEGT. This CDR3 contains 17 residues. CDR3 sequence (DNA): TGTGCCAGCAGTTCTACACCCCGACCCGGGACAGACTATGGCTACACCTTC. It specifies CASSSTPRPGTDYGYTF.

This clonotype was counted only a few times. The chain is built from TRBV20-1 and TRBJ1-4, with 9 bases aligning to TRBD1. The V and J ends lost 0 bases and 8 bases, in that order; junction bases with no gene match: 4. The CDR3 is 14 amino acids. Looked up from germline, CDR1 is DFQATT and CDR2 is SNEGSKA (reference sequence). This CDR3 reads CSAREGQGYEKLFF. The DNA for the CDR3 is TGCAGTGCTAGAGAGGGACAGGGTTACGAAAAACTGTTTTTT.

The chain couples TRBV12-3 or TRBV12-4 to TRBJ2-1; TRBD2 aligns across 7 bases. The CDR3 is 19 amino acids. The V gene end was trimmed by 6 bases and the J gene end by 5 bases; junction bases not matched to a gene: 22. The CDR3 region is CASSQPPLRAGRSDNEQFF. CDR3 in DNA: TGTGCCAGCAGCCAGCCCCCCCTAAGAGCGGGAAGGAGCGACAATGAGCAGTTCTTC.

In DNA, the CDR3 is TGTGCCAGCAGCTCACTTAGCGGGAGGTTCCGGGATGAGCAGTTCTTC. Amino acid sequence: CASSSLSGRFRDEQFF. The chain links TRBV7-9 to TRBJ2-1; 10 positions agree with TRBD2. The V gene's germline CDR1 is SEHNR and CDR2 FQNEAQ (reference sequence). Trimming cost V 4 bases and J 8 bases; bases outside gene matches: 11. The CDR3 is 16 residues long.

The J gene is TRBJ1-2, the V gene TRBV29-1; TRBD1 aligns across 9 bases. There are 11 residues in the CDR3. Germline V gene data show CDR1 as SQVTM and CDR2 as ANQGSEA. V lost 7 bases, J lost 6 bases, and 3 bases stayed unmatched. The CDR3 spells CSDRQGDGYTF. The CDR3 DNA reads as TGCAGCGACCGACAGGGGGATGGCTACACCTTC.

This clonotype has just a few counts. This chain links TRBV24-1 with TRBJ1-4; D is uncertain. V was trimmed by 4 bases and J by 10 bases, leaving 15 bases between them. This CDR3 has 14 amino acids. The germline V gene encodes CDR1 KGHDR and CDR2 SFDVKD. The CDR3 DNA follows: TGTGCCACCAGTGAGGCTACGGCGTGGGGAAAACTGTTTTTT. Translation: CATSEATAWGKLFF.

The chain joins TRBV6-4 to TRBJ1-6; D ambiguous. The CDR3 is 14 amino acids. The V end lost 2 bases, the J end lost 6 bases, and 8 bases lay between the germline ends. Per germline, CDR1 MRHNA and CDR2 SNTAGT. The chain's CDR3 is CASSDDSTNSPLHF. For the CDR3, the DNA is TGTGCCAGCAGTGACGACTCAACTAATTCACCCCTCCACTTT.

The genes are TRBV4-2 and TRBJ1-2; TRBD1 matches at 9 bases. Germline V lookup: CDR1 LGHNA, CDR2 YNFKEQ. This CDR3 contains 16 residues. Trimming took 2 bases from V and 8 from J; bases not matched to a gene: 12. The CDR3 reads CASSQPRDRVLGGYTF. Here the CDR3 DNA reads TGTGCCAGCAGCCAACCCCGGGACAGGGTATTAGGCGGCTACACCTTC.

This chain uses TRBV10-3 with TRBJ2-7, with a weak D call TRBD1 (6 bases). Germline lookup yields CDR1 ENHRY and CDR2 SYGVKD. This CDR3 is 15 amino acids long. V was shortened by 6 bases and J by 0 bases, with 15 bases between the two germline ends. CDR3 nucleotide sequence: TGTGCCATCAGACGAGGACAGCCTGACTCCTACGAGCAGTACTTC. Translated, it gives CAIRRGQPDSYEQYF.